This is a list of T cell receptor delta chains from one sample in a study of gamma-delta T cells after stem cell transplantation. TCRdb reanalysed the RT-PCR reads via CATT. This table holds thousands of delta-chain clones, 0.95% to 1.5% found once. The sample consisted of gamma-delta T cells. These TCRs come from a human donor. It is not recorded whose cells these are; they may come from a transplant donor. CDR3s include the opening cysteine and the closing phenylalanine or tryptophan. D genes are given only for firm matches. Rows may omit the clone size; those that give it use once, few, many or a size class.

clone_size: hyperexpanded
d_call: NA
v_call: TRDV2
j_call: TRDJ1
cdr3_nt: TGTGCCTGTGACACCGTAGGGGTCTTCTACGGAGCCGATAAACTCATCTTT
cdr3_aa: CACDTVGVFYGADKLIF

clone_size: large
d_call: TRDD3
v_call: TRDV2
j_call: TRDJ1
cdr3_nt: TGTGCCTGTGACACTCTGGGGGATACTACCGATAAACTCATCTTT
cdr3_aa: CACDTLGDTTDKLIF

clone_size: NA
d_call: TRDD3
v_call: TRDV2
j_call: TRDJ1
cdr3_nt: TGTGCCTGTGACACCCTCCTGGGGGATACCGCTAAACTCATCTTT
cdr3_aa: CACDTLLGDTAKLIF

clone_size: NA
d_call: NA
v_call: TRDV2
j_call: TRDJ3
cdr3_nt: TGTGCCTGTGACACCGCCGGGGACTGGGACACCCGACAGATGTTTTTC
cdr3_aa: CACDTAGDWDTRQMFF

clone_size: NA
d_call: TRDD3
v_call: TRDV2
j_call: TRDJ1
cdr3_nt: TGTGCCTGTGACACCGTTTCGACTGGGGGATACGGGGGAACCACCACCGATAAACTCATCTTT
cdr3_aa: CACDTVSTGGYGGTTTDKLIF

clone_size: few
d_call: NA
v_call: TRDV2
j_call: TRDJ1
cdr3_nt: TGTGCCTGCTTTCGGATACAGACCGATAAACTCATCTTT
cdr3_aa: CACFRIQTDKLIF

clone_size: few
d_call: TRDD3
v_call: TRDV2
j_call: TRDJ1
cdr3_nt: TGTGCCTGTGACACCCTACTGGGGGATACCGATAAACTCATCTTT
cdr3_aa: CACDTLLGDTDKLIF

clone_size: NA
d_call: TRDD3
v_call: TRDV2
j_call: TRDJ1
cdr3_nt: TGTGCCTGTGACTACCTTACTGGGGGATCGGAGGGCGATAAACTCATCTTT
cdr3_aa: CACDYLTGGSEGDKLIF

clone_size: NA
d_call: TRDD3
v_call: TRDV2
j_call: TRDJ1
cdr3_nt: TGTGCCTGTGACACTTTGAAACTGGGGGATACCCTCACCGATAAACTCATCTTT
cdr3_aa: CACDTLKLGDTLTDKLIF

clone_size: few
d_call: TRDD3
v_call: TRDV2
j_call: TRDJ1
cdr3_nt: TGTGCCTGTGACGCGCTGGGGGATACCGCTAAACTCATCTTT
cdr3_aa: CACDALGDTAKLIF

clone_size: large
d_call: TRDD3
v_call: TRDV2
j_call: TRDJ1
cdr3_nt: TGTGCCTGTGACACCGTTTCGACTGGGGGATACGGCCCCCTGGTGTACACCGATAAACTCATCTTT
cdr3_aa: CACDTVSTGGYGPLVYTDKLIF

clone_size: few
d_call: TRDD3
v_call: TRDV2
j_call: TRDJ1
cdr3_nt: TGTGCCTGTGACACTTTGAAACTGGGGGATACCGCTAAACTCATCTTT
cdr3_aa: CACDTLKLGDTAKLIF

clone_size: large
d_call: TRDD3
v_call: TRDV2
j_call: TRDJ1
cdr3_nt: TGTGCCTGTGACTGGTTGGGGGATACAAGGACCCTTTACACCGATAAACTCATCTTT
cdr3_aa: CACDWLGDTRTLYTDKLIF

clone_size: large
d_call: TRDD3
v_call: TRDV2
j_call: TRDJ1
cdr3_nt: TGTGCCTGTGACACACTCGACCGTGGGGGATACGCGGTGTCCACCGATAAACTCATCTTT
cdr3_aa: CACDTLDRGGYAVSTDKLIF

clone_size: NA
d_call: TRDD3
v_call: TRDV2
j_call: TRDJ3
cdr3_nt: TGTGCCTGTGACATACTGGGGGATTTTCTCAGCTCCTGGGACACCCGACAGATGTTTTTC
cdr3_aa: CACDILGDFLSSWDTRQMFF

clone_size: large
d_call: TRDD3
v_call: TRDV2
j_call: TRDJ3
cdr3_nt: TGTGCCTGTGACACCGTAAGGGGGATGCTAAGCTCCTGGGACACCCGACAGATGTTTTTC
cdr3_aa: CACDTVRGMLSSWDTRQMFF

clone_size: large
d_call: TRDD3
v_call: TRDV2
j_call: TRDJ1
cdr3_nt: TGTGCCTGTGACACCTTGGGGGATACTACCAGCCACGACAAACTCATCTTT
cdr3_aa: CACDTLGDTTSHDKLIF

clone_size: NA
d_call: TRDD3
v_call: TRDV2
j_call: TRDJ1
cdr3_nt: TGTGCCTGTGACACCGTGGATGTACTGGGGGATACGCGCTTAAAACTCATCTTT
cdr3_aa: CACDTVDVLGDTRLKLIF

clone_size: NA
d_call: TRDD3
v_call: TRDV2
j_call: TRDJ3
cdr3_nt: TGTGCCTGTGACGATCTTGGGGGATACGGGAGCTCCTGGGACACCCGGCAGATGTTTTTC
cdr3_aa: CACDDLGGYGSSWDTRQMFF

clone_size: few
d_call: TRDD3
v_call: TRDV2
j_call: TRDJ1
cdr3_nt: TGTGCCTGTGACAAATTGGTGGGGGATACTAAGGCAGAACTCATCTTT
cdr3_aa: CACDKLVGDTKAELIF

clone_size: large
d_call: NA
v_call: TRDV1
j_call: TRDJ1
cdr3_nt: TGTGCTCTTGGGGACCCATCCTCGACCCGGGGGACTCGGATTCGGAAACTCATCTTT
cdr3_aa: CALGDPSSTRGTRIRKLIF

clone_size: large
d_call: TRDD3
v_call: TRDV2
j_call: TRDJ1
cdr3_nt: TGTGCCTGTGACACCTTACTACTGGGGGATACCCCTTCGGGAACCGATAAACTCATCTTT
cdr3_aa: CACDTLLLGDTPSGTDKLIF

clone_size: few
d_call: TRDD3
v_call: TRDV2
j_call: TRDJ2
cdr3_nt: TGTGCCTGTGATCCTCTCATCCCGGTACTGGGGGATACGCTTCTGACAGCACAACTCTTCTTT
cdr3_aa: CACDPLIPVLGDTLLTAQLFF

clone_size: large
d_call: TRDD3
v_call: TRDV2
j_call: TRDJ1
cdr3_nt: TGTGCCTGTGACGCGCTAGTACTGGGGGATTCCGATAAACTCATCTTT
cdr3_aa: CACDALVLGDSDKLIF

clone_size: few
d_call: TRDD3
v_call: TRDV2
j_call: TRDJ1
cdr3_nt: TGTGCCTGTGACTCTATACTGGGGGATAACACGAAAGACACCGATAAACTCATCTTT
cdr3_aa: CACDSILGDNTKDTDKLIF

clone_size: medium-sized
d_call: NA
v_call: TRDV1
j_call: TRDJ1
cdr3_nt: TGTGCTCTTGGGGAAAGAAGGGGTGGTACTCTTTCTTCAAGCGATAAACTCATCTTT
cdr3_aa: CALGERRGGTLSSSDKLIF

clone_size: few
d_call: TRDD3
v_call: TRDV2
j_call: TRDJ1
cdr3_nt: TGTGCCTGTGACCCAGTACTGGGGGATTCTTTCCGGCACACCGATAAACTCATCTTT
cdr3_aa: CACDPVLGDSFRHTDKLIF

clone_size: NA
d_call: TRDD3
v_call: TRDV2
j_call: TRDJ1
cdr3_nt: TGTGCCTGTGACACCTTATCCGGGGGATACCGGGCCGATAAACTCATCTTT
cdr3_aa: CACDTLSGGYRADKLIF

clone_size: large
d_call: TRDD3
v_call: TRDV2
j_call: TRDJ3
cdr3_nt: TGTGCCTGTGACACCGCTGGGGGACTCCACTCCTGGGACACCCGACAGATGTTTTTC
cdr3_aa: CACDTAGGLHSWDTRQMFF

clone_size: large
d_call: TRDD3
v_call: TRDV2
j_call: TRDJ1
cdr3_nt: TGTGCCTGTGACTCTATGATGGGGGATCCCGATAAACTCATCTTT
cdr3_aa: CACDSMMGDPDKLIF

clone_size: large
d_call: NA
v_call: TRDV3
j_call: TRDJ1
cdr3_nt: TGTGCCTTGGGGATTATACCCCGACATCGCCCAGCAACCGATAAACTCATCTTT
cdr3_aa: CALGIIPRHRPATDKLIF

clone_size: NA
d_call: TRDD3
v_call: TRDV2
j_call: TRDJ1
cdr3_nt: TGTGCCTGTGACTCGTTACTGGGGGAAAACACCGATAAACTCATCTTT
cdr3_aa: CACDSLLGENTDKLIF

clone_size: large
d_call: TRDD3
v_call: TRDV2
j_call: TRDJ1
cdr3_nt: TGTGCCTGTGACACCCTATTTGTGGGGGATACCGATAAACTCATCTTT
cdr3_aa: CACDTLFVGDTDKLIF

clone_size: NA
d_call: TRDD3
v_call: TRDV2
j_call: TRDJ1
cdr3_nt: TGTGCCTGTGACACCGTTGGGGGATACAGGTACACCGATAAACTCATCTTT
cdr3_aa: CACDTVGGYRYTDKLIF

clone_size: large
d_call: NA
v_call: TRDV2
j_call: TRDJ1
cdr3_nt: TGTGCCTGTGACACGTGGGGGGCCACCGATAAACTCATCTTT
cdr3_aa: CACDTWGATDKLIF

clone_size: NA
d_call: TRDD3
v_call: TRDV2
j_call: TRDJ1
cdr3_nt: TGTGCCTGTGACACTCTGGGGGATAAAAGGGACACCGATAAACTCATCTTT
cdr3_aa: CACDTLGDKRDTDKLIF

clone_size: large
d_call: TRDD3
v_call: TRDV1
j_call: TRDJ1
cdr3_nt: TGTGCTCTTGGAGCCCCGATACTGGGGGTCGACGATAAACTCATCTTT
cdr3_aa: CALGAPILGVDDKLIF

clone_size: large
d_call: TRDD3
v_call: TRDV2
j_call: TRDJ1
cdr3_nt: TGTGCCTGTGAGCTGGGGGATAGCTCTGGTAAACTCATCTTT
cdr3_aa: CACELGDSSGKLIF

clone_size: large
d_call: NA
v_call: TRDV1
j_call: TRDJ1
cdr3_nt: TGTGCTCTGCGGAGCTCCGCACCCTCAAATTCCCTTCACCTTCCTACCGTGGGGGATATCGGTAAACTCATCTTT
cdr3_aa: CALRSSAPSNSLHLPTVGDIGKLIF

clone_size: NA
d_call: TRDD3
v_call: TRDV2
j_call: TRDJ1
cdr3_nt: TGTGCCTGTGACACCGTATCTTCCTCCGTACTGGGGGATCCCGATAAACTCATCTTT
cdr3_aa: CACDTVSSSVLGDPDKLIF